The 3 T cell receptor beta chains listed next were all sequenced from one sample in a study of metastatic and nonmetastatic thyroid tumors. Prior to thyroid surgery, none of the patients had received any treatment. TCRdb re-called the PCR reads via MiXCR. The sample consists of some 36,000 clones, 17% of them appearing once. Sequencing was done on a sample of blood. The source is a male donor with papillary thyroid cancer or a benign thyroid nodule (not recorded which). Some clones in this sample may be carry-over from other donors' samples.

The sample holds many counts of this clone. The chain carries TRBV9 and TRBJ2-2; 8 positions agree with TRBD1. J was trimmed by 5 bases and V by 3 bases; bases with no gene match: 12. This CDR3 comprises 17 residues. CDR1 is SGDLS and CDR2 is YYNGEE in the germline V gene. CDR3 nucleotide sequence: TGTGCCAGCAGCGACGCCTCCGGGACAGGACGGACCGGGGAGCTGTTTTTT. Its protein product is CASSDASGTGRTGELFF.

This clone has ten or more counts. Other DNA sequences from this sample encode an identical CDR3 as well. The CDR3 DNA sequence: TGTGCCAGCAGTCCTCTAGCGGAGCCCTACGAGCAGTACTTC. Amino acid sequence: CASSPLAEPYEQYF. The chain combines TRBV27 with TRBJ2-7, with 7 bases matching TRBD2. V dropped 5 bases and J dropped 2; count of bases not matched to a gene: 6. CDR1 is MNHEY, CDR2 SMNVEV, per germline (reference sequence). The CDR3 spans 14 residues.

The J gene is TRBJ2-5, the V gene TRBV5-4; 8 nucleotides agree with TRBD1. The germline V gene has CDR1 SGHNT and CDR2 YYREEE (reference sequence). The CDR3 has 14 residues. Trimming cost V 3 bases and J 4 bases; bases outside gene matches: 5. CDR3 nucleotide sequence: TGTGCCAGCAGCTGGGACAGGTGGGGAGAGACCCAGTACTTC. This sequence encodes CASSWDRWGETQYF.